What follows describes a single T cell receptor (beta chain). CDR1 and CDR2 from the germline V gene are SGHVS and FQNEAQ. The CDR3 sequence is 15 residues long. V lost 3 bases to trimming and J lost 4 bases, with 12 bases between them. This sample was included in a study of blood T cell repertoires in COVID-19. The repertoire was sequenced with immunoSEQ multiplex PCR; TCRdb's copy has only in-frame clones and lacks some. The repertoire holds about 290,000 clones, with 85% to 90% as singletons. J is TRBJ1-4 and V is TRBV7-8; D may be TRBD1 (5 bases). Sequenced: peripheral blood. The source is a woman aged 25 to 39 with COVID-19, enrolled during active disease. The CDR3 coding sequence is TGTGCCAGCAGCTTGATAGGGGTCCTTAATGAAAAACTGTTTTTT. Protein product: CASSLIGVLNEKLFF.